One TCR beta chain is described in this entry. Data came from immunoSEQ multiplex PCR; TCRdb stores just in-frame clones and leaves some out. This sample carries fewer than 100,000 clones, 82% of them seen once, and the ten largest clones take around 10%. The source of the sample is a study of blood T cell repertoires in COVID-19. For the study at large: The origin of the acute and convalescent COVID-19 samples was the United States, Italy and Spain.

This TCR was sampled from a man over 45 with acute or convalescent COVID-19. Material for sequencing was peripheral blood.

This CDR3 is CASSPSSSGANVLTF. CDR3 DNA sequence: TGTGCCAGCTCACCGAGTAGCTCTGGGGCCAACGTCCTGACTTTC. The chain joins TRBV18 to TRBJ2-6; no clear D gene. The CDR3 sequence is 15 residues long. V lost 3 bases and J lost 0, with 6 bases in between. The V gene's germline CDR1 is KGHSH and CDR2 LQKENI.